The next 9 T cell receptor beta chains were all read from a single sample in a study of blood T cell repertoires in COVID-19. Profiling relied on immunoSEQ multiplex PCR, and the TCRdb table lists in-frame clones only, not all of them. The sample lists about 180,000 clones, 65% to 90% occurring once. Sequenced sample: peripheral blood. Receptors originate from a human donor in a cohort sampled during active COVID-19.

The V and J genes are TRBV5-8 and TRBJ2-1, with D maybe TRBD2 (6 bases). CDR3 length: 17 residues. CDR1 is SGHTS, CDR2 YDEGEE, per germline. V was shortened by 1 base and J by 2 bases, with 16 bases between the two germline ends. CDR3: CASSLPRWRETYNEQFF. CDR3 DNA: TGTGCCAGCAGCTTGCCCCGCTGGCGGGAAACCTACAATGAGCAGTTCTTC.

J is TRBJ2-7 and V is TRBV6-2 or TRBV6-3, with 13 bases matching TRBD2. After removal of 2 bases from V and 2 bases from J, the junction contained 3 bases not matched to a gene. Germline-derived CDR1 and CDR2 are MNHEY and SVGEGT. The CDR3 is made up of 16 amino acids. The CDR3 region is CASSYGGLAGPYEQYF. The CDR3 bases are TGTGCCAGCAGTTACGGGGGACTAGCGGGGCCCTACGAGCAGTACTTC.

V and J are TRBV5-1 and TRBJ1-1, with a tentative D call TRBD1 (5 bases). CDR1 is SGHRS, CDR2 YFSETQ, per germline. V was clipped by 3 bases and J by 2 bases, with 11 bases between them. The CDR3 spans 14 residues. DNA of the CDR3: TGCGCCAGCAGCTCTCAGGGAGGTAACACTGAAGCTTTCTTT. Its translation is CASSSQGGNTEAFF.

To note about this clone: Within the sample, other DNA sequences also encode this same CDR3. This chain joins TRBV4-1 and TRBJ2-7; 7 positions match TRBD1. Germline CDR1 MGHRA, CDR2 YSYEKL. The CDR3 extends over 14 amino acids. The ends lost 0 bases at V and 7 bases at J; junction bases unmatched: 6. DNA of the CDR3: TGCGCCAGCAGCCAAGATCTCAGGGGGTGGGAGCAGTACTTC. Its translation is CASSQDLRGWEQYF.

The chain employs TRBV10-2 and TRBJ1-2; D is perhaps TRBD1 (6 bases). The CDR3 is 13 residues long. V was pared by 7 bases and J by 5 bases, with 14 bases between. CDR1 and CDR2 (germline): WSHSY, SAAADI. The DNA for the CDR3 is TGCGCCAGCACGGCGGCAGGGGAATATGGCTACACCTTC. Amino acids: CASTAAGEYGYTF.

This clone was seen more than once but under ten times. This chain links TRBV27 with TRBJ1-5; 8 bases fit TRBD1. CDR3 length: 14 amino acids. Germline values: CDR1 MNHEY, CDR2 SMNVEV (reference sequence). With V trimmed by 2 bases and J by 3 bases, 0 bases remained unmatched. The CDR3 protein is CASSLQGANQPQHF. DNA for the CDR3: TGTGCCAGCAGTTTACAGGGGGCCAATCAGCCCCAGCATTTT.

The rearrangement joins TRBV24-1 to TRBJ2-7, with 8 positions matching TRBD2. The germline gives CDR1 KGHDR, CDR2 SFDVKD. J lost 0 bases, V lost 4 bases, and 13 bases had no gene match. The CDR3 is 18 residues long. The CDR3 loop reads CATSDRRGERGSSYEQYF. CDR3 DNA: TGTGCCACCAGTGACCGGAGGGGGGAGCGGGGGAGCTCCTACGAGCAGTACTTC.

This chain joins TRBV19 and TRBJ1-1; D not certain. The length of the CDR3 is 14 residues. With 10 bases removed from V and 1 base from J, the gap between germline ends came to 16 bases. CDR1 and CDR2 from the germline V gene are LNHDA and SQIVND (reference sequence). The CDR3 is CATIVGGSNTEAFF. Written as DNA, the CDR3 is TGTGCCACAATAGTAGGAGGGTCGAACACTGAAGCTTTCTTT.

The chain recombines TRBV11-2 with TRBJ2-4; 7 positions match TRBD2. After removal of 5 bases from V and 3 bases from J, the junction contained 7 bases not matched to a gene. CDR1 is SGHAT, CDR2 FQNNGV, per germline. There are 15 residues in the CDR3. The CDR3 reads CASSPREDGKNIQYF. The DNA for the CDR3 is TGTGCCAGCAGCCCCCGGGAGGATGGCAAAAACATTCAGTACTTC.